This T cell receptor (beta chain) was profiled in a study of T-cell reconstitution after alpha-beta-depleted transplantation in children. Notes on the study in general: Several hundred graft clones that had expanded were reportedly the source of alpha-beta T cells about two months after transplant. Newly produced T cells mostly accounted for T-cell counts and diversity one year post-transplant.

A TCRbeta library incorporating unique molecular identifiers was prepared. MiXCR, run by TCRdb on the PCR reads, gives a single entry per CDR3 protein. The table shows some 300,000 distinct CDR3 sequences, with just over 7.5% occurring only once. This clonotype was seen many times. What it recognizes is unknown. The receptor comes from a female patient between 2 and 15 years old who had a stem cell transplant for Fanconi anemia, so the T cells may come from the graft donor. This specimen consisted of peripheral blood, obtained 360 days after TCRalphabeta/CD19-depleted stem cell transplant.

The CDR3: CASSSGQAYGYTF. CDR3 coding DNA: TGCGCCAGCAGTTCGGGACAGGCATATGGCTACACCTTC. The chain couples TRBV5-1 to TRBJ1-2; 8 nucleotides align to TRBD1. In germline, CDR1 is SGHRS, CDR2 YFSETQ. V was pared by 5 bases and J by 5 bases, with 5 bases of the junction left unmatched. The CDR3 sequence is 13 residues long.